Below are 4 T cell receptor beta chains sequenced from a single sample in a study of T cells in Graves' hyperthyroidism and ophthalmopathy. RNA transcripts gave rise to amplified TCR beta CDR3 regions. HTBI primers were the set used in a first-round RT-PCR of the TCR CDR3. TCRdb processed the multiplex PCR reads anew with MiXCR; each CDR3 protein has one entry. The sample carries some 560,000 distinct CDR3 sequences, 15% to 18% recorded once. Material: blood. These receptor sequences come from a woman aged 30 to 39 with Graves' hyperthyroidism.

This clonotype has more than one count but fewer than ten. The rearrangement links TRBV20-1 to TRBJ2-5; no firm D call. The CDR3 covers 10 residues. V was shortened by 5 bases and J by 2 bases, with 3 bases between the two germline ends. CDR1 is DFQATT and CDR2 is SNEGSKA in the germline V gene (reference sequence). The CDR3 protein is CSAGQETQYF. CDR3 nucleotides: TGCAGTGCTGGGCAAGAGACCCAGTACTTC.

The sample holds many counts of this clonotype. The V call is TRBV28, the J call TRBJ2-1, with 9 bases lining up with TRBD2. V lost 8 bases, J lost 7 bases, and 6 bases stayed unmatched. The CDR3 is 13 amino acids. CDR1 is MDHEN and CDR2 is SYDVKM in the germline V gene. The CDR3 sequence: CASGLAGPNEQFF. The DNA for the CDR3 is TGTGCCAGCGGGCTAGCGGGACCTAATGAGCAGTTCTTC.

In regard to this clonotype: A junction end diverges from the germline sequence, so it may reflect a read error. V gene TRBV5-5 combines with J gene TRBJ1-1; D gene uncertain. Germline V gene lookup returns CDR1 SGHKS and CDR2 YYEKEE (reference sequence). The CDR3 covers 11 residues. The CDR3 is CASSLASGGIF. As DNA, the CDR3 is TGTGCCAGCAGCTTGGCATCCGGTGGTATCTTT. The variable domain in full, completed from reference TRBV5-5 and TRBJ1-1, reads DAGVTQSPTHLIKTRGQQVTLRCSPISGHKSVSWYQQVLGQGPQFIFQYYEKEERGRGNFPDRFSARQFPNYSSELNVNALLLGDSALYLCASSLASGGIFGQGTRLTVV.

This clonotype turned up a few times. V gene TRBV19 combines with J gene TRBJ1-1; no reliable D call. V lost 5 bases to trimming and J lost 8 bases, with 12 bases between them. The CDR3 sequence is 12 residues long. Germline V gene lookup returns CDR1 LNHDA and CDR2 SQIVND (reference sequence). CDR3 loop: CASSPFGGEAFF. CDR3 sequence (DNA): TGTGCCAGTAGTCCCTTCGGCGGAGAAGCTTTCTTT.